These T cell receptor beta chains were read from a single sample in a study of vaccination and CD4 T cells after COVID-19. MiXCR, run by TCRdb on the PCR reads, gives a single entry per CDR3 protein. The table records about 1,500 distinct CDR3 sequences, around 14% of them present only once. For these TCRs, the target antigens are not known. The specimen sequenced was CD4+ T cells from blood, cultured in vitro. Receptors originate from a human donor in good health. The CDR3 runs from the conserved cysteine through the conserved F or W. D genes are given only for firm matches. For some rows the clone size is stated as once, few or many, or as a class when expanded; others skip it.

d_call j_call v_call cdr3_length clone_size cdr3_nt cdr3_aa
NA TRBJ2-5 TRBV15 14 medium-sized TGTGCCACCAGCAGCGCCGGGACATTAGAGACCCAGTACTTC CATSSAGTLETQYF
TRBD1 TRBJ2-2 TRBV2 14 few TGTGCCAGCAGTCGGGACAGGGAAAGCGGGGAGCTGTTTTTT CASSRDRESGELFF
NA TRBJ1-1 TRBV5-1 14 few TGCGCCAGCAGCCCCGGGCCTATGAACACTGAAGCTTTCTTT CASSPGPMNTEAFF
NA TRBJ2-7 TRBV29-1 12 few TGCAGCGTTGAGACCGGGAGATACGAGCAGTACTTC CSVETGRYEQYF
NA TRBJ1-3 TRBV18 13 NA TGTGCCAGCTCACCACTAAGTCGAAACACCATATATTTT CASSPLSRNTIYF
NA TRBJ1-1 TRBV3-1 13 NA TGTGCCAGCAGCCAAGATTTAAGGGCTGAAGCTTTCTTT CASSQDLRAEAFF
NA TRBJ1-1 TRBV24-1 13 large TGTGCCACCACCCCATGGGGGTACGCTGAAGCTTTCTTT CATTPWGYAEAFF
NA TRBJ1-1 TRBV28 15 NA TGTGCCAGCAGCGACCAGACGGCCATTGGCGACGAAGCTTTCTTT CASSDQTAIGDEAFF
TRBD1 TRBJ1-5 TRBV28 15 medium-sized TGTGCCAGCAGTTCTGCGGGACAGGGATATCAGCCCCAGCATTTT CASSSAGQGYQPQHF
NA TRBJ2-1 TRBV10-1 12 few TGCGCCAAGTCGCAGGGCCTGAATGAGCAGTTCTTC CAKSQGLNEQFF
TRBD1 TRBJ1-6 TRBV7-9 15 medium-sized TGTGCCAGCAGCTTAGCGGCAGGGGGCTCGGGCACCCTCCACTTT CASSLAAGGSGTLHF
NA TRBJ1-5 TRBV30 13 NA TGTGCCTGGAGTGGGGGGGCCAATCAGCCCCAGCATTTT CAWSGGANQPQHF
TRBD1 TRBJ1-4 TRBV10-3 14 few TGTGCCATCAGTCCCGACAGGGTGCCTGAAAAACTGTTTTTT CAISPDRVPEKLFF
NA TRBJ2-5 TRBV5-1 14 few TGCGCCAGCAGCCCGCTTGGACGTCAAGAGACCCAGTACTTC CASSPLGRQETQYF
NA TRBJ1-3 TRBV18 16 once TGTGCCAGCTCACCTACAGGGACTTCCTCTGGAAACACCATATATTTT CASSPTGTSSGNTIYF
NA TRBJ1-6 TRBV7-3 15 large TGTGCCAGCAGCTTAAGAGGGGCGTTTGAATCACCCCTCCACTTT CASSLRGAFESPLHF
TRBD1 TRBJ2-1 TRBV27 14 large TGTGCCAGCAGTCCTCAGGGGGCCTACAATGAGCAGTTCTTC CASSPQGAYNEQFF
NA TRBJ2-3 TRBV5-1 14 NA TGCGCCAGCAGCTTGGCCCCAGGGGCAGATACGCAGTATTTT CASSLAPGADTQYF
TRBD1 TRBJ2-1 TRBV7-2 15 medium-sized TGTGCCAGCAGCCAAAGACAGGGGAGGTACAATGAGCAGTTCTTC CASSQRQGRYNEQFF
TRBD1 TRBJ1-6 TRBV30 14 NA TGTGCCTGGAGTAGGGGACAGTATAATTCACCCCTCCACTTT CAWSRGQYNSPLHF
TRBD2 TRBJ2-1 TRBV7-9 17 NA TGTGCCAGCAGCTTAGCGACCCCAGCGGGGGGTTACAATGAGCAGTTCTTC CASSLATPAGGYNEQFF
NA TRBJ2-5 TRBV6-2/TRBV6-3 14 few TGTGCCAGCAAGGGCCTCCTGTACCAAGAGACCCAGTACTTC CASKGLLYQETQYF